This T cell receptor (beta chain) was sequenced in a study of immune cell composition in non-small cell lung cancer. Study-wide context: Lung adenocarcinoma or squamous carcinoma made up most tumours. Notes on the study in general: No significant correlation existed between pack-years smoked and tumour clonality. Adenocarcinomas with higher top tumour-associated clone frequency had more reactive TILs. Squamous carcinomas (about 75%) more often had tumour-associated clones >0.5% than adenocarcinomas (33%).

Of note for this clone: The antigen is not known.

Here immunoSEQ multiplex PCR was the method, and the copy in TCRdb shows in-frame clones only, minus some. This sample has over 2,000 clones, with 76% found just once. CDR3 length: 15 residues. From germline, CDR1 is MNHNY and CDR2 SVGAGI (reference sequence). With 6 bases clipped from V and 3 bases from J, the junction kept 5 bases outside the gene matches. What was sequenced was lung tumor tissue. The chain has TRBV6-6 and TRBJ2-7; 13 bases are shared with TRBD2. The clonotype comes from a human donor with non-small cell lung cancer. The CDR3 DNA reads TGTGCCAGCAGGGGACTAGCGGGATATCTCTACGAGCAGTACTTC. This encodes CASRGLAGYLYEQYF.